This T cell receptor beta chain was documented in a study of beta chain features in type 1 diabetes. Points from the study as a whole: Across all four CD4+ subsets, people with type 1 diabetes showed modestly shorter TCRB CDR3s.

Trimming stripped 2 bases from V and 1 base from J, with 6 bases between. The germline CDR1 and CDR2 sequences are SGHRS and YFSETQ. This CDR3 is 13 amino acids long. Of the isolated RNA, all was reverse transcribed, and so the sequenced material was expressed TCRB transcripts. Clones were read by immunoSEQ multiplex PCR, and TCRdb kept only the in-frame ones, dropping some. The data contain 600,000 to 700,000 clones, roughly 13% of them singletons. In its sample, this clone was seen a few times. Its antigen is unknown. Sorting based on CD45RO/CCR7/CD25/CD127/CD95/CD27 separated CD4+ naive, central memory, regulatory and stem cell-like memory cells. The purity of all sorted populations exceeded 98%.

The specimen was naive CD4+ T cells from blood. This rearrangement joins TRBV5-1 to TRBJ1-1; D call uncertain. This clonotype was obtained from a man between 18 and 35 years old with type 1 diabetes. The CDR3 loop reads CASSFIGNTEAFF. The DNA of the CDR3 is TGCGCCAGCAGCTTTATAGGGAACACTGAAGCTTTCTTT.